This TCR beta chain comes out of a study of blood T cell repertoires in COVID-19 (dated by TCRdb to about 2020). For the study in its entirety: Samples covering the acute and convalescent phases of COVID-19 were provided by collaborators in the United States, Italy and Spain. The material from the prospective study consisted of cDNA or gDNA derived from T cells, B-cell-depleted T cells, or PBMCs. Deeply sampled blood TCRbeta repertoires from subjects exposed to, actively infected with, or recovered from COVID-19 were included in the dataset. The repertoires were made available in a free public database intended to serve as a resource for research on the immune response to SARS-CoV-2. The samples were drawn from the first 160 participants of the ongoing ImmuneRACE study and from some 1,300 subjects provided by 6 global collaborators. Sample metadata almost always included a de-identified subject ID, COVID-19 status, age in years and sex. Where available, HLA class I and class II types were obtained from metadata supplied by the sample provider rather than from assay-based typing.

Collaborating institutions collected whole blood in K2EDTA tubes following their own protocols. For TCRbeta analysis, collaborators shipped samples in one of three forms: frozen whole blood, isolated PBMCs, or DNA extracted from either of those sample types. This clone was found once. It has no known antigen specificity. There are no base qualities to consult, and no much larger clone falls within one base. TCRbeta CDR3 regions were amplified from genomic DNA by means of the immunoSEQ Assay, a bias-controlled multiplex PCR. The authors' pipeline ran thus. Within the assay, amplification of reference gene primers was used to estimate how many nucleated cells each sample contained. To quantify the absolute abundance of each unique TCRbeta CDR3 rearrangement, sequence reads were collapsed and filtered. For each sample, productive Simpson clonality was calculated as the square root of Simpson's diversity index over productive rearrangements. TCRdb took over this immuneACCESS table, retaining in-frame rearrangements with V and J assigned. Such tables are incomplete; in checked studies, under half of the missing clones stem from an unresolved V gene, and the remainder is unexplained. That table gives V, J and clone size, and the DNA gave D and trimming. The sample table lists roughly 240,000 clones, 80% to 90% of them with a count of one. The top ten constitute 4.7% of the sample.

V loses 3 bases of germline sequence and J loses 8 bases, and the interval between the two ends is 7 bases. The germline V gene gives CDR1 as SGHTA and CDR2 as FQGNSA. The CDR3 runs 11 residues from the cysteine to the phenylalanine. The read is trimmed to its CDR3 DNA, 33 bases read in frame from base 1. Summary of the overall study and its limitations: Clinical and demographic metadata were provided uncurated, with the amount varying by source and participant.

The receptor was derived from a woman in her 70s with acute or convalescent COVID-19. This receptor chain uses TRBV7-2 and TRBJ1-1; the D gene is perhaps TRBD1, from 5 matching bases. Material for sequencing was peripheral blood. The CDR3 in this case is CASSFQGEAFF. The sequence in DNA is TGTGCCAGCAGCTTTCAGGGAGAAGCTTTCTTT.